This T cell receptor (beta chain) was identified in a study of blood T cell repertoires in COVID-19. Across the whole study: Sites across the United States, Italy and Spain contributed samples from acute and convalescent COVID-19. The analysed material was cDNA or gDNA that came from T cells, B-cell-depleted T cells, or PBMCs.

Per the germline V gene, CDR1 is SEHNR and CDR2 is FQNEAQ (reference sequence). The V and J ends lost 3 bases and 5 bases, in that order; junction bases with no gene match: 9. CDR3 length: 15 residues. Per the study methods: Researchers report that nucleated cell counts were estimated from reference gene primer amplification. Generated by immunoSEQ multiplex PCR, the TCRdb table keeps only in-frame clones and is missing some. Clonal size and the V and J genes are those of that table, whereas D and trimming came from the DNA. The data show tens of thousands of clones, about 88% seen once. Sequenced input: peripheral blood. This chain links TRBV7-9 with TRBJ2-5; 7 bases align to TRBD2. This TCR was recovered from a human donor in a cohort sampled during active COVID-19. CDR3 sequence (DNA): TGTGCCAGCAGCTTTCGGGCGACTAGCCAGGAGACCCAGTACTTC. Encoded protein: CASSFRATSQETQYF.